This TCR beta chain is from a study of early stage breast cancer tumors. Study as a whole: Most invasive tumors, about 75% of the 16, were ER+/PR+/HER2-. Invasive lobular carcinomas made up about 35% of the 12 ER+/PR+/HER2- tumors. Average read coverage per sample was approximately 9.1-fold. Findings and caveats of the study: Tumors had about 2.3-fold higher T cell density than normal breast.

Deletions cut 5 bases from V and 0 bases from J, with 6 bases between. Germline CDR1 SGHDT, CDR2 YYEEEE. This CDR3 is 13 amino acids long. Sequencing used immunoSEQ multiplex PCR; TCRdb keeps in-frame clones, though not all of them. Of 40,000 to 60,000 clones listed, approximately 80% are singletons. This clone has more than one count but fewer than ten. Its antigen is unknown. The chain joins TRBV5-6 to TRBJ1-5; perhaps TRBD1 as D (5 bases). Sequencing was done on a sample of blood. This clonotype originated in a person aged 50-59 years with breast cancer. The CDR3 loop reads CASSTGSNQPQHF. DNA of the CDR3: TGTGCCAGCAGTACAGGTAGCAATCAGCCCCAGCATTTT.